This TCR beta chain is drawn from a study of T cell changes during pregnancy in multiple sclerosis. Generated by immunoSEQ multiplex PCR, the TCRdb table keeps only in-frame clones and is missing some. The sample lists about 53,000 clones; around 90% were seen once. This receptor was identified in a female donor with multiple sclerosis, enrolled in a pregnancy study. Specimen: CD4+ T cells from peripheral blood mononuclear cells, collected in the third trimester of pregnancy.

The CDR3, as DNA: TGCAGCGTTGGACTAGCGGGGGCACAAGAGACCCAGTACTTC. Protein sequence: CSVGLAGAQETQYF. The chain employs TRBV29-1 and TRBJ2-5; 12 bases are shared with TRBD2. This CDR3 comprises 14 residues. Losses at the gene ends were 4 bases for V and 2 bases for J; bases not matched to a gene: 2. Germline CDR1 is SQVTM and CDR2 is ANQGSEA.